This is a list of T cell receptor beta chains from one sample in a study of shared clonotypes between healthy human individuals. TCRdb keeps only in-frame clones here, not all; method: immunoSEQ multiplex PCR. The sample has under 2,500,000 clones; under 97% are singletons. Sequencing input: naive CD4+ T cells sorted from blood. The receptors originated from a man aged 18-30 years in good health. Each CDR3 is given with its conserved first and last residue. The order of the fields is D gene, V gene, J gene, clone size, CDR3 length, CDR3 protein, CDR3 DNA. The D gene is left open where the match is weak. The size entry is marked missing in some rows and otherwise reads once, few, many or a size class.

d_call: -; v_call: TRBV5-6; j_call: TRBJ2-3; clone_size: -; cdr3_length: 14; cdr3_aa: CASSSSGTTDTQYF; cdr3_nt: TGTGCCAGCAGCTCCTCGGGAACCACAGATACGCAGTATTTT
d_call: -; v_call: TRBV28; j_call: TRBJ1-2; clone_size: -; cdr3_length: 13; cdr3_aa: CASSLMRGGGYTF; cdr3_nt: TGTGCCAGCAGTTTAATGAGGGGAGGTGGCTACACCTTC
d_call: TRBD2; v_call: TRBV29-1; j_call: TRBJ2-5; clone_size: -; cdr3_length: 14; cdr3_aa: CSVFLGRAQETQYF; cdr3_nt: TGCAGCGTTTTCCTCGGGAGGGCTCAAGAGACCCAGTACTTC
d_call: -; v_call: TRBV27; j_call: TRBJ2-7; clone_size: -; cdr3_length: 13; cdr3_aa: CASSLDRSYEQYF; cdr3_nt: TGTGCCAGCAGTTTAGACAGGAGCTACGAGCAGTACTTC
d_call: TRBD1; v_call: TRBV28; j_call: TRBJ1-6; clone_size: -; cdr3_length: 17; cdr3_aa: CASSLASGTAYNSPLHF; cdr3_nt: TGTGCCAGCAGTTTAGCCTCCGGGACAGCTTATAATTCACCCCTCCACTTT
d_call: -; v_call: TRBV5-6; j_call: TRBJ1-4; clone_size: -; cdr3_length: 14; cdr3_aa: CASSLVGENEKLFF; cdr3_nt: TGTGCCAGCAGCTTGGTAGGCGAGAATGAAAAACTGTTTTTT
d_call: -; v_call: TRBV28; j_call: TRBJ1-4; clone_size: -; cdr3_length: 17; cdr3_aa: CASSLILGMGTNEKLFF; cdr3_nt: TGTGCCAGCAGTTTAATTCTAGGGATGGGGACTAATGAAAAACTGTTTTTT
d_call: -; v_call: TRBV28; j_call: TRBJ1-2; clone_size: once; cdr3_length: 14; cdr3_aa: CASSSVELAAGYTF; cdr3_nt: TGTGCCAGCAGTTCGGTGGAGTTGGCAGCCGGCTACACCTTC
d_call: TRBD1; v_call: TRBV5-1; j_call: TRBJ2-7; clone_size: -; cdr3_length: 14; cdr3_aa: CASSFEGQAYEQYF; cdr3_nt: TGCGCCAGCAGCTTCGAGGGACAGGCCTACGAGCAGTACTTC
d_call: -; v_call: TRBV5-1; j_call: TRBJ1-6; clone_size: few; cdr3_length: 15; cdr3_aa: CASRPEESTNSPLHF; cdr3_nt: TGCGCCAGCAGGCCGGAGGAGAGTACGAATTCACCCCTCCACTTT
d_call: -; v_call: TRBV4-1; j_call: TRBJ2-7; clone_size: -; cdr3_length: 15; cdr3_aa: CASSQDGRGIYEQYF; cdr3_nt: TGCGCCAGCAGCCAAGATGGGCGGGGTATCTACGAGCAGTACTTC
d_call: TRBD1; v_call: TRBV9; j_call: TRBJ2-5; clone_size: -; cdr3_length: 18; cdr3_aa: CASSVATGTGPYQETQYF; cdr3_nt: TGTGCCAGCAGCGTAGCCACCGGGACAGGACCGTACCAAGAGACCCAGTACTTC
d_call: -; v_call: TRBV9; j_call: TRBJ1-2; clone_size: -; cdr3_length: 15; cdr3_aa: CASSPDGASNYGYTF; cdr3_nt: TGTGCCAGCAGCCCAGACGGGGCCTCTAACTATGGCTACACCTTC
d_call: -; v_call: TRBV7-8; j_call: TRBJ1-2; clone_size: -; cdr3_length: 15; cdr3_aa: CASSLYFGSDYGYTF; cdr3_nt: TGTGCCAGCAGCTTATACTTCGGCAGCGACTATGGCTACACCTTC
d_call: -; v_call: TRBV5-4; j_call: TRBJ2-7; clone_size: -; cdr3_length: 16; cdr3_aa: CASSLAGGATLGEQYF; cdr3_nt: TGTGCCAGCAGCTTGGCTGGGGGGGCCACCCTCGGGGAGCAGTACTTC
d_call: TRBD1; v_call: TRBV5-1; j_call: TRBJ2-7; clone_size: -; cdr3_length: 15; cdr3_aa: CASSLGGTGTYEQYF; cdr3_nt: TGCGCCAGCAGCTTGGGCGGGACAGGGACCTACGAGCAGTACTTC
d_call: -; v_call: TRBV11-2; j_call: TRBJ2-1; clone_size: once; cdr3_length: 14; cdr3_aa: CASSLGLGGWEQFF; cdr3_nt: TGTGCCAGCAGCTTAGGACTAGGGGGTTGGGAGCAGTTCTTC
d_call: TRBD2; v_call: TRBV7-9; j_call: TRBJ2-5; clone_size: -; cdr3_length: 12; cdr3_aa: CASSSGLVALDF; cdr3_nt: TGTGCCAGCAGCTCGGGACTAGTCGCGCTTGACTTC
d_call: -; v_call: TRBV2; j_call: TRBJ1-1; clone_size: -; cdr3_length: 11; cdr3_aa: CASHSLTEAFF; cdr3_nt: TGTGCCAGCCACAGCCTCACTGAAGCTTTCTTT
d_call: -; v_call: TRBV5-6; j_call: TRBJ1-4; clone_size: -; cdr3_length: 12; cdr3_aa: CASSGPFEKLFF; cdr3_nt: TGTGCCAGCAGCGGACCTTTTGAAAAACTGTTTTTT
d_call: -; v_call: TRBV2; j_call: TRBJ1-5; clone_size: -; cdr3_length: 15; cdr3_aa: CASSLGGTSNQPQHF; cdr3_nt: TGTGCCAGCAGCCTCGGAGGGACCAGCAATCAGCCCCAGCATTTT
d_call: -; v_call: TRBV11-2; j_call: TRBJ2-5; clone_size: -; cdr3_length: 16; cdr3_aa: CASSLAGQMYQETQYF; cdr3_nt: TGTGCCAGCAGCTTAGCCGGACAGATGTACCAAGAGACCCAGTACTTC
d_call: -; v_call: TRBV7-9; j_call: TRBJ1-2; clone_size: -; cdr3_length: 13; cdr3_aa: CASSIRDVGGYTF; cdr3_nt: TGTGCCAGCAGTATCCGGGACGTAGGTGGCTACACCTTC
d_call: TRBD1; v_call: TRBV19; j_call: TRBJ2-5; clone_size: -; cdr3_length: 13; cdr3_aa: CASSRQGQETQYF; cdr3_nt: TGTGCCAGTAGTAGACAGGGGCAAGAGACCCAGTACTTC
d_call: -; v_call: TRBV6-5; j_call: TRBJ2-2; clone_size: -; cdr3_length: 15; cdr3_aa: CASRPRGTNTGELFF; cdr3_nt: TGTGCCAGCAGACCGCGGGGAACGAACACCGGGGAGCTGTTTTTT
d_call: -; v_call: TRBV6-5; j_call: TRBJ2-7; clone_size: -; cdr3_length: 15; cdr3_aa: CASSYSREKGYEQYF; cdr3_nt: TGTGCCAGCAGTTACTCTCGGGAGAAAGGCTACGAGCAGTACTTC
d_call: -; v_call: TRBV4-1; j_call: TRBJ2-3; clone_size: -; cdr3_length: 14; cdr3_aa: CASSPTDYSDTQYF; cdr3_nt: TGCGCCAGCAGCCCTACGGACTATTCAGATACGCAGTATTTT
d_call: TRBD1; v_call: TRBV18; j_call: TRBJ2-2; clone_size: -; cdr3_length: 15; cdr3_aa: CASSERTGTTGELFF; cdr3_nt: TGTGCCAGCTCGGAACGGACAGGAACAACCGGGGAGCTGTTTTTT
d_call: -; v_call: TRBV28; j_call: TRBJ1-5; clone_size: -; cdr3_length: 14; cdr3_aa: CASSPPLGNQPQHF; cdr3_nt: TGTGCCAGCAGTCCCCCTCTGGGTAATCAGCCCCAGCATTTT
d_call: -; v_call: TRBV7-3; j_call: TRBJ2-2; clone_size: -; cdr3_length: 16; cdr3_aa: CASSFARPPNTGELFF; cdr3_nt: TGTGCCAGCAGCTTCGCACGGCCCCCGAACACCGGGGAGCTGTTTTTT
d_call: TRBD2; v_call: TRBV30; j_call: TRBJ2-7; clone_size: -; cdr3_length: 14; cdr3_aa: CAWSVGGSTYEQYF; cdr3_nt: TGTGCCTGGAGTGTGGGGGGGTCGACCTACGAGCAGTACTTC
d_call: -; v_call: TRBV7-8; j_call: TRBJ1-2; clone_size: -; cdr3_length: 15; cdr3_aa: CASSLEMGGNYGYTF; cdr3_nt: TGTGCCAGCAGCTTAGAAATGGGGGGCAACTATGGCTACACCTTC
d_call: -; v_call: TRBV6-1; j_call: TRBJ1-2; clone_size: -; cdr3_length: 13; cdr3_aa: CASSAGSNYGYTF; cdr3_nt: TGTGCCAGCAGTGCCGGGAGTAACTATGGCTACACCTTC
d_call: TRBD1; v_call: TRBV19; j_call: TRBJ1-5; clone_size: -; cdr3_length: 15; cdr3_aa: CASSSTDRGFQPQHF; cdr3_nt: TGTGCCAGTAGTTCAACAGACAGGGGGTTCCAGCCCCAGCATTTT
d_call: -; v_call: TRBV6-6; j_call: TRBJ1-6; clone_size: -; cdr3_length: 16; cdr3_aa: CASSSGRGVLNSPLHF; cdr3_nt: TGTGCCAGCAGCAGCGGTAGGGGAGTATTGAATTCACCCCTCCACTTT